These 22 T cell receptor beta chains share one sample of origin, sequenced in a study of shared clonotypes between healthy human individuals. Sequencing used immunoSEQ multiplex PCR; TCRdb keeps in-frame clones, though not all of them. This sample has about 2.5 million clones, with 85% to 95% found just once. Sample: naive CD4+ T cells from PBMCs. Sample subset: CD45RA+ positively selected. These TCRs come from a man aged 18 to 29 in good health. Some clones in this sample may be carry-over from other donors' samples.

The V call is TRBV4-1, the J call TRBJ1-1, with a weak D call TRBD1 (5 bases). CDR3 length: 16 residues. Germline V lookup: CDR1 MGHRA, CDR2 YSYEKL. Trimming pared 1 base from V and 0 bases from J, leaving 12 bases between. CDR3 amino acids: CASSQGHGTVNTEAFF. CDR3 nucleotide sequence: TGCGCCAGCAGCCAAGGACACGGGACGGTGAACACTGAAGCTTTCTTT.

The chain combines TRBV18 with TRBJ2-7, with 11 bases that match TRBD2. Germline lookup yields CDR1 KGHSH and CDR2 LQKENI. After removal of 1 base from V and 7 bases from J, the junction contained 6 bases not matched to a gene. There are 15 residues in the CDR3. In nucleotides, the CDR3 is TGTGCCAGCTCACCACAGGGACTAGCGGCTGGGGAGCAGTACTTC. It translates to CASSPQGLAAGEQYF.

In its sample, this clone was seen once. The V gene is TRBV7-2, the J gene TRBJ2-7, with 7 bases that match TRBD1. J was trimmed by 5 bases and V by 4 bases; bases with no gene match: 8. This CDR3 has 14 residues. Germline V gene lookup returns CDR1 SGHTA and CDR2 FQGNSA. As DNA, the CDR3 is TGTGCCAGCAGCTCCGACAGGGCCTACCACGAGCAGTACTTC. This codes for CASSSDRAYHEQYF.

In its sample, this clone was seen once. This chain uses TRBV2 with TRBJ2-1; D gene ambiguous. The CDR3 sequence is 12 residues long. Deletions cut 8 bases from V and 0 bases from J, with 5 bases between. Per germline, CDR1 SNHLY and CDR2 FYNNEI. Here the CDR3 reads CASWNSYNEQFF. CDR3 DNA: TGTGCCAGCTGGAACTCCTACAATGAGCAGTTCTTC.

V is TRBV6-5 and J is TRBJ1-5; the D gene is possibly TRBD1 (6 bases). The CDR3 covers 14 residues. The germline V and J ends were trimmed by 6 bases and 6 bases, with 15 bases remaining between them. The germline CDR1 and CDR2 sequences are MNHEY and SVGAGI. DNA for the CDR3: TGTGCCAGCAGGCTTACTGGGGGCAGTCAGCCCCAGCATTTT. Protein: CASRLTGGSQPQHF.

The CDR3 is CASSVGPRTGAETQYF. As DNA, the CDR3 is TGCGCCAGCAGCGTTGGTCCTAGGACAGGGGCAGAGACCCAGTACTTC. This chain uses TRBV5-1 with TRBJ2-5; 9 bases line up with TRBD1. With 4 bases clipped from V and 4 bases from J, the junction kept 11 bases outside the gene matches. The germline V gene encodes CDR1 SGHRS and CDR2 YFSETQ. This CDR3 has 16 residues. The whole variable domain, remainder taken from reference TRBV5-1 and TRBJ2-5, is KAGVTQTPRYLIKTRGQQVTLSCSPISGHRSVSWYQQTPGQGLQFLFEYFSETQRNKGNFPGRFSGRQFSNSRSEMNVSTLELGDSALYLCASSVGPRTGAETQYFGPGTRLLVL.

V usage is TRBV5-1 and J usage is TRBJ1-2, with TRBD1 as a possible D gene (6 bases). V shed 1 base and J shed 6 bases, with 16 bases lying between them. The germline V gene has CDR1 SGHRS and CDR2 YFSETQ. This CDR3 has 15 residues. This CDR3 reads CASSLQVQGYDGYTF. As DNA, the CDR3 is TGCGCCAGCAGCTTGCAGGTACAGGGATACGATGGCTACACCTTC.

Written as DNA, the CDR3 is TGTGCCAGCAGCTTAGGTTTAGCGTTTTCAGATACGCAGTATTTT. It codes for CASSLGLAFSDTQYF. V and J are TRBV11-3 and TRBJ2-3; TRBD2 might be the D (5 bases). The CDR3 length is 15 residues. V was pared by 1 base and J by 4 bases, with 12 bases between. The germline CDR1 and CDR2 sequences are SGHNT and YENEEA.

The CDR3 DNA follows: TGTGCCAGCACTGGGCAGGGTACGAGCAATCAGCCCCAGCATTTT. It codes for CASTGQGTSNQPQHF. The chain employs TRBV6-1 and TRBJ1-5, with a tentative D call TRBD1 (5 bases). This CDR3 is 15 amino acids long. The germline V gene has CDR1 MNHNS and CDR2 SASEGT. Trimming shortened V by 7 bases and J by 1 base, and 14 bases separated the two germline ends.

This rearrangement joins TRBV9 to TRBJ2-7; 7 positions agree with TRBD1. Germline-derived CDR1 and CDR2 are SGDLS and YYNGEE. Unmatched junction bases numbered 9, after V lost 3 bases and J lost 3 bases. This CDR3 contains 15 residues. CDR3 region: CASSARQGSLYEQYF. For the CDR3, the DNA is TGTGCCAGCAGCGCACGACAGGGCAGCCTCTACGAGCAGTACTTC.

This sequence joins TRBV9 and TRBJ2-2, with 14 bases fitting TRBD2. V shed 4 bases, J shed 5 bases, and the junction held 4 bases outside the gene matches. CDR3 size: 16 residues. In germline, CDR1 is SGDLS, CDR2 YYNGEE. The CDR3 spells CASSPRTSGRTGELFF. Here the CDR3 DNA reads TGTGCCAGCAGCCCCAGGACTAGCGGGAGGACCGGGGAGCTGTTTTTT.

Only one count was recorded for this clone. The rearrangement joins TRBV5-1 to TRBJ2-1, with no clear D. From germline, CDR1 is SGHRS and CDR2 YFSETQ. Trimming pared 1 base from V and 5 bases from J, leaving 19 bases between. The CDR3 runs 17 residues. The CDR3 bases are TGCGCCAGCAGCTTGCGCCAGTTTCTGGATTTGGACAATGAGCAGTTCTTC. It translates to CASSLRQFLDLDNEQFF. Looking up the rest from reference TRBV5-1 and TRBJ2-1 gives the full variable domain: KAGVTQTPRYLIKTRGQQVTLSCSPISGHRSVSWYQQTPGQGLQFLFEYFSETQRNKGNFPGRFSGRQFSNSRSEMNVSTLELGDSALYLCASSLRQFLDLDNEQFFGPGTRLTVL.

The chain combines TRBV5-1 with TRBJ2-3, with 10 bases that match TRBD2. Germline assignment: CDR1 SGHRS and CDR2 YFSETQ. V was clipped by 4 bases and J by 2 bases; unmatched bases: 4. CDR3 length equals 15 residues. The CDR3 sequence: CASSQSGRDTDTQYF. Written as DNA, the CDR3 is TGCGCCAGCAGCCAAAGCGGGAGGGACACAGATACGCAGTATTTT. The full variable domain, completed using reference TRBV5-1 and TRBJ2-3, is KAGVTQTPRYLIKTRGQQVTLSCSPISGHRSVSWYQQTPGQGLQFLFEYFSETQRNKGNFPGRFSGRQFSNSRSEMNVSTLELGDSALYLCASSQSGRDTDTQYFGPGTRLTVL.

This chain uses TRBV6-1 with TRBJ1-2; D gene unclear. Germline V gene sequence: CDR1 MNHNS, CDR2 SASEGT. CDR3 size: 13 residues. V was clipped by 2 bases and J by 8 bases, with 12 bases between them. The DNA for the CDR3 is TGTGCCAGCAGTGAAAATTCAGCTTGGGGCTACACCTTC. As protein: CASSENSAWGYTF.

The rearrangement joins TRBV18 to TRBJ2-5; D unresolved. Per germline, CDR1 KGHSH and CDR2 LQKENI. The CDR3 loop spans 16 amino acids. V lost 5 bases to trimming and J lost 2 bases, with 18 bases between them. In nucleotides, the CDR3 is TGTGCCAGCTCAAGCCGAATTGCGACGGAACAAGAGACCCAGTACTTC. Translation gives CASSSRIATEQETQYF. The full variable domain, its missing parts supplied by reference TRBV18 and TRBJ2-5, is NAGVMQNPRHLVRRRGQEARLRCSPMKGHSHVYWYRQLPEEGLKFMVYLQKENIIDESGMPKERFSAEFPKEGPSILRIQQVVRGDSAAYFCASSSRIATEQETQYFGPGTRLLVL.

V and J are TRBV9 and TRBJ2-7; D may be TRBD1 (6 bases). Per the germline V gene, CDR1 is SGDLS and CDR2 is YYNGEE. The ends were cut back, 0 bases at V and 6 bases at J, with 10 bases in the middle. The length of the CDR3 is 13 residues. CDR3 protein: CASSVGVGGEQYF. CDR3 DNA sequence: TGTGCCAGCAGCGTAGGGGTAGGGGGCGAGCAGTACTTC.

The rearrangement uses TRBV5-1 and TRBJ2-7, with 13 bases aligning to TRBD2. Germline V lookup: CDR1 SGHRS, CDR2 YFSETQ. V shed 4 bases, J shed 3 bases, and the junction held 10 bases outside the gene matches. The CDR3 extends over 17 amino acids. As DNA, the CDR3 is TGCGCCAGCAGCGGAACTAGCGGGAGGGTTCCTTTCTACGAGCAGTACTTC. Translating it yields CASSGTSGRVPFYEQYF.

The J gene is TRBJ2-2, the V gene TRBV6-6; D not resolved. This CDR3 spans 16 amino acids. Germline loops: CDR1 MNHNY, CDR2 SVGAGI (reference sequence). Trimming took off 6 bases at V and 2 bases at J, with 16 bases between the two ends. As DNA, the CDR3 is TGTGCCAGCAGGTCCCTCCAGAACCTCAACACCGGGGAGCTGTTTTTT. It specifies CASRSLQNLNTGELFF.

The genes are TRBV5-1 and TRBJ1-2, with TRBD1 matching 8 bases. Germline V lookup: CDR1 SGHRS, CDR2 YFSETQ. CDR3 size: 14 residues. V shed 2 bases and J 5 bases; nucleotides not matched to a gene: 5. CDR3 region: CASSLSRGLYGYTF. CDR3 DNA: TGCGCCAGCAGCTTAAGCAGGGGGCTGTATGGCTACACCTTC.

J is TRBJ2-7 and V is TRBV6-4; D possibly corresponds to TRBD1 (7 bases). Germline CDR1 and CDR2: MRHNA and SNTAGT. The length of the CDR3 is 16 residues. V lost 6 bases, J lost 0 bases, and 18 bases lay in between. CDR3 amino acids: CASSAQGGQSSYEQYF. In DNA form, the CDR3 reads TGTGCCAGCAGCGCTCAGGGGGGTCAGAGCTCCTACGAGCAGTACTTC.

There are a few counts of this clone. The genes are TRBV2 and TRBJ1-4, with unresolved D. Germline V gene lookup returns CDR1 SNHLY and CDR2 FYNNEI. V was clipped by 4 bases and J by 8 bases, with 14 bases between them. There are 14 residues in the CDR3. In DNA, the CDR3 is TGTGCCAGCAGTGGGCTGGGAAGTGGGGAAAAACTGTTTTTT. It codes for CASSGLGSGEKLFF.

This clone was found once. This chain uses TRBV4-2 with TRBJ2-1, with TRBD2 identical over 10 bases. Germline V gene sequence: CDR1 LGHNA, CDR2 YNFKEQ. With 1 base clipped from V and 5 bases from J, the junction kept 11 bases outside the gene matches. The CDR3 consists of 18 residues. As DNA, the CDR3 is TGTGCCAGCAGCCAAGTGGGAGACGGGACTAGCGTCCACAATGAGCAGTTCTTC. Its protein is CASSQVGDGTSVHNEQFF.